This TCR beta chain was identified in a study of metastatic and nonmetastatic thyroid tumors. Study background: Blood and tumor or nodule tissue repertoires from malignant and benign thyroid patients were compared.

Every patient underwent thyroid surgery untreated. This clone was counted ten times or more. At one end the junction does not follow the germline gene, possibly because of a read error. In the same sample, other DNA sequences code for this CDR3. The length of the CDR3 is 12 residues. Germline assignment: CDR1 MNHEY and CDR2 SMNVEV (reference sequence). TCRdb ran MiXCR on the PCR reads. This sample carries 45,000 or so clones, less than 5% of them seen once, and the ten largest clones take about a tenth. V gene TRBV27 combines with J gene TRBJ2-7; TRBD2 might be the D (6 bases). This TCR derives from a female donor with papillary thyroid cancer or a benign thyroid nodule (not recorded which). Some clones in this sample may be carry-over from other donors' samples. The source material was blood. The CDR3 DNA sequence: TGTGCCAGCAGGAACGGAGGGAGCGAGCAATACTTC. It encodes CASRNGGSEQYF.